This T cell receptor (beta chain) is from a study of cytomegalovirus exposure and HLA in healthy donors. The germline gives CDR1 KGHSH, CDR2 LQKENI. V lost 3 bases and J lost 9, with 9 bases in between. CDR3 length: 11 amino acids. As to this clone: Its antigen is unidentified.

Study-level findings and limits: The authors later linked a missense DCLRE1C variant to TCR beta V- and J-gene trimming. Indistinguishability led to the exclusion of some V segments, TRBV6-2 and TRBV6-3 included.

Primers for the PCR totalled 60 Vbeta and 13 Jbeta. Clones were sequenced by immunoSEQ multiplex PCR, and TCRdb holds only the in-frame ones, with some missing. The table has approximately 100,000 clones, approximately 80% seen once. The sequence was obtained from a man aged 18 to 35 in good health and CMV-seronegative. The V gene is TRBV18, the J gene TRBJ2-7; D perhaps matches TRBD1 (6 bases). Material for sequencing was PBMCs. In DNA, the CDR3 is TGTGCCAGCTCACCCGAACAGGGGCAGTACTTC. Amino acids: CASSPEQGQYF.